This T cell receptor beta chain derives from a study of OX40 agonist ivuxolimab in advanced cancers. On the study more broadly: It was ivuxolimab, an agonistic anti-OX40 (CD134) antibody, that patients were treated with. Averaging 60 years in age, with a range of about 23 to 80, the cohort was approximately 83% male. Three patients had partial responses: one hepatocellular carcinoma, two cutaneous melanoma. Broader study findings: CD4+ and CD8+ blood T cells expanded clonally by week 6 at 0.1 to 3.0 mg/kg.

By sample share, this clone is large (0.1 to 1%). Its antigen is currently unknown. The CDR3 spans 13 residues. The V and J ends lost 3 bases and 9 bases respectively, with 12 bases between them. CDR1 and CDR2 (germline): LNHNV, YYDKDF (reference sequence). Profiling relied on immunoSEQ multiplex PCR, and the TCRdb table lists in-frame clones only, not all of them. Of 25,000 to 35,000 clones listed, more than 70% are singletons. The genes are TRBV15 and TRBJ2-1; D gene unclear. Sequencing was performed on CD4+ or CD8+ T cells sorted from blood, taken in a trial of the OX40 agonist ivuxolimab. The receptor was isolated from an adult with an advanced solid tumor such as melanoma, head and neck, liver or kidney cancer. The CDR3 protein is CATSSLLWGEQFF. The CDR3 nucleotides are TGTGCCACCAGCAGTTTACTCTGGGGTGAGCAGTTCTTC.